The rows below give T cell receptor beta chains drawn from one sample of a study of shared clonotypes between healthy human individuals. Profiled with immunoSEQ multiplex PCR; TCRdb holds only in-frame clones, not every one. The sample includes over a million clones, around 78% of them seen just once. The sample was memory CD4+ T cells from PBMCs. These receptors all stem from a young man in good health. Some clones in this sample may be carry-over from other donors' samples. Both conserved end residues are part of each CDR3. The order of the fields is clone size, J gene, CDR3 length, V gene, D gene, CDR3 DNA, CDR3 protein. D genes are given only for firm matches. Size is omitted from some rows. Given values are once, few, many or a class for expanded clones.

>few|TRBJ2-3|16|TRBV9|.
TGTGCCAGCAGCGTTTTACCGGGACCGGGCCCAGATACGCAGTATTTT
CASSVLPGPGPDTQYF
>.|TRBJ2-7|14|TRBV5-5|.
TGTGCCAGCAGCTTCTTAGGGACACATCAAAAGCAGTACTTC
CASSFLGTHQKQYF
>few|TRBJ2-1|13|TRBV9|TRBD2
TGTGCCAGCAGCGTAAGGGGAGGGAGTGAGCAGTTCTTC
CASSVRGGSEQFF
>.|TRBJ2-5|14|TRBV5-1|.
TGCGCCAGCAGCGCACAGGTACCTCAAGAGACCCAGTACTTC
CASSAQVPQETQYF
>few|TRBJ2-7|13|TRBV30|.
TGTGCCTGGAGTGGACAGGAGCCCTACGAGCAGTACTTC
CAWSGQEPYEQYF
>.|TRBJ2-7|14|TRBV7-9|.
TGTGCCAGCAGCTTAGGGGGAGTGGCCTACGAGCAGTACTTC
CASSLGGVAYEQYF
>.|TRBJ2-3|13|TRBV6-1|.
TGTGCCAGCTCGGACCTAGGTGGAGATACGCAGTATTTT
CASSDLGGDTQYF
>.|TRBJ2-2|18|TRBV28|.
TGTGCCAGCAGTTCCCCACGCTACCGACAGTATAACACCGGGGAGCTGTTTTTT
CASSSPRYRQYNTGELFF
>.|TRBJ2-5|12|TRBV18|.
TGTGCCAGCTCGACGTACCAAGAGACCCAGTACTTC
CASSTYQETQYF
>once|TRBJ2-3|14|TRBV4-2|.
TGTGCCAGCAGCCGGGGACATCTCACAGATACGCAGTATTTT
CASSRGHLTDTQYF
>few|TRBJ2-3|17|TRBV2|.
TGTGCCAGCAGTGAGCCCCGTCCGGGTTGGGGCACAGATACGCAGTATTTT
CASSEPRPGWGTDTQYF
>.|TRBJ2-7|12|TRBV5-5|.
TGTGCCAGCAGCTTGACTTCCTACGAGCAGTACTTC
CASSLTSYEQYF
>.|TRBJ2-3|15|TRBV7-9|.
TGTGCCAGCAGCTTAAGCGCGGCAGGTGGCGGTACGCAGTATTTT
CASSLSAAGGGTQYF